The rows below give T cell receptor beta chains drawn from one sample of a study of immune heterogeneity within non-small cell lung tumors. TCRdb fed the multiplex PCR reads into MiXCR, producing one record per CDR3 protein. The sample yields approximately 4,300 distinct CDR3 sequences, under 30% seen once. The sample consisted of lung tumor tissue. These receptors all come from a man between 50 and 59 years old with non-small cell lung cancer. Each CDR3 is given with its conserved first and last residue. Each record gives: CDR3 DNA, CDR3 protein, J gene, clone size, D gene, V gene. D genes are given only for firm matches. The size entry is marked missing in some rows and otherwise reads once, few, many or a size class.

DNA: TGTGCCAGCAGATCTTTAGCGAGGGGGCTATCAGATACGCAGTATTTT
CDR3: CASRSLARGLSDTQYF
J: TRBJ2-3
size: NA
D: TRBD1
V: TRBV7-3

DNA: TGTGCCAGCAGCTTGAGCGGGAACACCGGGGAGCTGTTTTTT
CDR3: CASSLSGNTGELFF
J: TRBJ2-2
size: NA
D: NA
V: TRBV5-6

DNA: TGTGCCAGCAGTGAAGGTCAGATTGAGCAGTTCTTC
CDR3: CASSEGQIEQFF
J: TRBJ2-1
size: large
D: NA
V: TRBV6-1

DNA: TGTGCCAGCAGCGCCACAGATACGCAGTATTTT
CDR3: CASSATDTQYF
J: TRBJ2-3
size: medium-sized
D: NA
V: TRBV13

DNA: TGCAGTGCTAGACCCCCCCCCAATGAGCAGTTCTTC
CDR3: CSARPPPNEQFF
J: TRBJ2-1
size: many
D: NA
V: TRBV20-1

DNA: TGCAGTGCTAGAGGGCAGGGGACCTATGGCTACACCTTC
CDR3: CSARGQGTYGYTF
J: TRBJ1-2
size: many
D: NA
V: TRBV20-1

DNA: TGTGCCAGCAGTTTAGACAGCTCAACCCGGAGATACGAGCAGCACTTC
CDR3: CASSLDSSTRRYEQHF
J: TRBJ2-7
size: NA
D: NA
V: TRBV12-3/TRBV12-4

DNA: TGTGCCATCAGTGAGCGGACATGGCGGGGCACTGAAGCCTTCTTT
CDR3: CAISERTWRGTEAFF
J: TRBJ1-1
size: NA
D: NA
V: TRBV10-3

DNA: TGCGCCAGCAGGCCAGGGGCGCAGGAAAAACTGTTTTTT
CDR3: CASRPGAQEKLFF
J: TRBJ1-4
size: medium-sized
D: NA
V: TRBV5-1

DNA: TGTGCCAGCTCACAACAGGGGTTCGGCAATCAGCCCCAGCATTTT
CDR3: CASSQQGFGNQPQHF
J: TRBJ1-5
size: medium-sized
D: TRBD1
V: TRBV18

DNA: TGTGCCAGCAGTTCCCCCCCCGGCGGGAGCTCTGGAAACACCATATATTTT
CDR3: CASSSPPGGSSGNTIYF
J: TRBJ1-3
size: medium-sized
D: NA
V: TRBV28

DNA: TGTGCCAGCAGATCCGGAGGGGGGATCAATCAGCCCCAGCATTTT
CDR3: CASRSGGGINQPQHF
J: TRBJ1-5
size: medium-sized
D: NA
V: TRBV6-1

DNA: TGTGCCTGGAGGGGGACAGGGGTGACACCCCTCCACTTT
CDR3: CAWRGTGVTPLHF
J: TRBJ1-6
size: medium-sized
D: TRBD1
V: TRBV30

DNA: TGTGCCATCAGTGAGCGGGCCCTGGGGGATTCAGCCCTCCTCTTT
CDR3: CAISERALGDSALLF
J: TRBJ1-6
size: NA
D: NA
V: TRBV10-3

DNA: TGTGCCAGCAGCTTAGGATCGCCATCGACCGGGGAGCTGTTTTTT
CDR3: CASSLGSPSTGELFF
J: TRBJ2-2
size: medium-sized
D: NA
V: TRBV11-3

DNA: TGCAGTGCGGGAGCACACTCCAATCAGCCCCAGCATTTT
CDR3: CSAGAHSNQPQHF
J: TRBJ1-5
size: NA
D: NA
V: TRBV20-1

DNA: TGCGCCAGCAGGGGACTAGCGGGGGACAGCACAGATACGCAGTATTTT
CDR3: CASRGLAGDSTDTQYF
J: TRBJ2-3
size: many
D: TRBD2
V: TRBV5-1